The 31 T cell receptor beta chains below were found in one sample sequenced in a study of T cells after yellow fever vaccination. Via MiXCR, TCRdb re-called the 5' RACE reads, giving one row per CDR3 protein. Of nearly 300,000 distinct CDR3 sequences in the sample, approximately 10% were seen once. The input for sequencing was CD4+ T cells sorted from PBMCs, taken 5 days after the yellow fever booster vaccination. These receptors all stem from a man younger than 35 who received the YFV17D yellow fever vaccine.

This clonotype was recorded a few times. V is TRBV29-1 and J is TRBJ1-1, with D possibly matching TRBD1 (5 bases). In germline, CDR1 is SQVTM, CDR2 ANQGSEA. Trimming left V 6 bases short and J 0 bases short, with 14 bases between. The CDR3 spans 14 residues. The DNA of the CDR3 is TGCAGCGTGGCCAGGGTCCTCATGAACACTGAAGCTTTCTTT. Its protein is CSVARVLMNTEAFF.

This clonotype showed up just a few times. The chain uses TRBV2 and TRBJ1-1; D gene ambiguous. Per germline, CDR1 SNHLY and CDR2 FYNNEI. The length of the CDR3 is 11 residues. With 7 bases removed from V and 3 bases from J, the gap between germline ends came to 6 bases. CDR3 sequence reads: CASTVYTEAFF. The CDR3 DNA follows: TGTGCCAGCACAGTCTACACTGAAGCTTTCTTT.

This clonotype was seen at least ten times. This rearrangement joins TRBV6-2 or TRBV6-3 to TRBJ1-1; 8 nucleotides match TRBD1. The length of the CDR3 is 16 residues. Germline assignment: CDR1 MNHEY and CDR2 SVGEGT. Unmatched junction bases numbered 7, after V lost 4 bases and J lost 0 bases. CDR3 nucleotides: TGTGCCAGCAGTTTAGGGACAGGAAAACTGAACACTGAAGCTTTCTTT. It specifies CASSLGTGKLNTEAFF.

The table lists this clonotype with a few counts. The chain is built from TRBV5-1 and TRBJ1-5, with 8 bases matching TRBD1. The J segment lost 5 bases and the V segment lost 7 bases, leaving 11 bases of the junction unmatched. The CDR3 length is 15 residues. CDR1 SGHRS and CDR2 YFSETQ come from the germline V gene. The CDR3 sequence: CASRKKDRDDQPQHF. CDR3 nucleotides: TGCGCCAGCCGGAAGAAGGACAGGGATGATCAGCCCCAGCATTTT.

This clonotype was seen only a few times. The CDR3 DNA reads TGTGCCAGCCTAAGAAGCGGGTACACAGATACGCAGTATTTT. Its protein product is CASLRSGYTDTQYF. This chain joins TRBV6-2 or TRBV6-3 and TRBJ2-3, with D maybe TRBD2 (6 bases). Germline V gene lookup returns CDR1 MNHEY and CDR2 SVGEGT. The CDR3 extends over 14 amino acids. Trimming cost V 8 bases and J 2 bases, with 14 bases left between them.

A few counts support this clonotype. The chain carries TRBV28 and TRBJ2-2; D unclear. V was shortened by 5 bases and J by 3 bases, with 10 bases between the two germline ends. Looked up from germline, CDR1 is MDHEN and CDR2 is SYDVKM. The length of the CDR3 is 14 residues. In DNA, the CDR3 is TGTGCCAGCAGTCCTCCCTTAGACACCGGGGAGCTGTTTTTT. It specifies CASSPPLDTGELFF.

This clonotype came up a few times. The chain is built from TRBV4-3 and TRBJ1-2; 7 positions match TRBD1. Germline trimming cut 3 bases from V and 8 bases from J; bases unmatched to any gene: 12. The V gene's germline CDR1 is LGHNA and CDR2 YSLEER. This CDR3 is built from 15 residues. DNA of the CDR3: TGCGCCAGCAGCCAGATGACAGGGCTGGACTCGGGCTACACCTTC. Translating it yields CASSQMTGLDSGYTF.

This chain joins TRBV29-1 and TRBJ1-1; perhaps TRBD1 as D (5 bases). The CDR3 loop spans 13 amino acids. V lost 6 bases and J lost 2, with 13 bases in between. The germline gives CDR1 SQVTM, CDR2 ANQGSEA. The CDR3 region has the DNA TGCAGCGTCAGTAGGACAATCAACACTGAAGCTTTCTTT. Amino acid sequence: CSVSRTINTEAFF.

V usage is TRBV28 and J usage is TRBJ2-3; TRBD2 agrees at 9 bases. The V segment lost 7 bases and the J segment 4 bases; nucleotides outside the gene matches: 6. This CDR3 spans 14 amino acids. CDR1 is MDHEN and CDR2 is SYDVKM in the germline V gene. This CDR3 reads CASNAGGGPDTQYF. The CDR3 DNA reads as TGTGCCAGCAATGCGGGGGGGGGCCCAGATACGCAGTATTTT.

This clonotype was seen repeatedly, ten times or more. This rearrangement joins TRBV12-3 or TRBV12-4 to TRBJ2-5; no clear D. There are 12 residues in the CDR3. Deletions cut 2 bases from V and 5 bases from J, with 6 bases between. CDR3 DNA sequence: TGTGCCAGCAGTTTATTCGGGGAGACCCAGTACTTC. Protein: CASSLFGETQYF.

This clonotype was seen a few times. The rearrangement joins TRBV27 to TRBJ2-2, with 7 bases fitting TRBD2. Germline V gives CDR1 MNHEY, CDR2 SMNVEV (reference sequence). This CDR3 is 19 amino acids long. V gave up 6 bases and J gave up 1 base; unmatched junction bases: 17. CDR3: CASSLRASGTRGNTGELFF. CDR3 in DNA: TGTGCCAGCAGCCTACGGGCTAGCGGCACCAGAGGGAACACCGGGGAGCTGTTTTTT.

This clonotype came up many times. V gene TRBV10-3 combines with J gene TRBJ2-5; D ambiguous. This CDR3 comprises 13 residues. The V and J ends lost 6 bases and 3 bases respectively, with 11 bases between them. Germline loops: CDR1 ENHRY, CDR2 SYGVKD. CDR3 amino acids: CAIRGRNEETQYF. CDR3 nucleotide sequence: TGTGCCATCAGGGGTCGAAATGAAGAGACCCAGTACTTC.

J is TRBJ2-5 and V is TRBV4-3, with 8 bases identical to TRBD1. CDR3 length equals 15 residues. Looked up from germline, CDR1 is LGHNA and CDR2 is YSLEER. V gave up 6 bases and J gave up 4 bases; unmatched junction bases: 10. CDR3 coding DNA: TGCGCCAGCAGGCGCCAGACAGGGGCGGTAGAGACCCAGTACTTC. Protein sequence: CASRRQTGAVETQYF.

This chain links TRBV20-1 with TRBJ2-1; TRBD2 aligns across 9 bases. The CDR3 is 16 amino acids. Trimming at V came to 0 bases and at J to 10 bases, leaving 13 bases not matched to a gene. Germline assignment: CDR1 DFQATT and CDR2 SNEGSKA (reference sequence). CDR3 nucleotides: TGCAGTGCTAGAGACCCCCTAGCGGGGACCCATGAAGAGCAGTTCTTC. This codes for CSARDPLAGTHEEQFF.

This clonotype was seen only a few times. The conserved final phenylalanine or tryptophan is absent from the CDR3, which likely points to a read error. It is unclear where the CDR3 begins or ends on the DNA, so no DNA is shown, and the CDR3 is as TCRdb lists it. The chain is built from TRBV4-2 and TRBJ2-5; the DNA was not compared with TRBD2, the D call given in the table. From its first to its last residue, the CDR3 has 15 amino acids. The germline gives CDR1 LGHNA, CDR2 YNFKEQ. The chain's CDR3 is CASSQKVAGVHGPYS.

The rearrangement links TRBV11-2 to TRBJ2-7; 8 bases line up with TRBD2. V was pared by 4 bases and J by 1 base, with 9 bases of the junction left unmatched. The CDR3 has 16 residues. Germline CDR1 reads SGHAT; CDR2 reads FQNNGV. CDR3 sequence: CASSSRGGGLSYEQYV. In nucleotides, the CDR3 is TGTGCCAGCAGCTCCAGGGGCGGGGGGTTATCCTACGAGCAGTACGTC.

The DNA of the CDR3 is TGCGCCAGCAGCTGGGAGACCGGGACATCGGGCGAACCCCTCCACTTT. Amino acids: CASSWETGTSGEPLHF. The rearrangement uses TRBV5-1 and TRBJ1-6, with D tentatively TRBD1 (6 bases). There are 16 residues in the CDR3. V shed 3 bases and J shed 12 bases, with 22 bases lying between them. Per the germline V gene, CDR1 is SGHRS and CDR2 is YFSETQ.

This clonotype came up a few times. CDR3 sequence reads: CASRIGRISNQPQHF. CDR3 coding DNA: TGTGCCAGCAGGATCGGACGGATTAGCAATCAGCCCCAGCATTTT. J is TRBJ1-5 and V is TRBV28, with D unclear. This CDR3 is 15 amino acids long. Germline V CDR1 and CDR2: MDHEN, SYDVKM. Trimming pared 6 bases from V and 0 bases from J, leaving 12 bases between.

This clonotype was detected ten times or more. The rearrangement joins TRBV6-2 or TRBV6-3 to TRBJ2-7; D is possibly TRBD2 (6 bases). The CDR3 consists of 14 residues. Germline V gene lookup returns CDR1 MNHEY and CDR2 SVGEGT. Trimming pared 7 bases from V and 2 bases from J, leaving 15 bases between. The CDR3 region is CASKHRGGAYEQYV. DNA of the CDR3: TGTGCCAGCAAACACCGGGGAGGTGCCTACGAGCAGTACGTC.

As for this clonotype: It may be a read error: a sequence one base away is much more abundant. The chain carries TRBV6-2 or TRBV6-3 and TRBJ2-5; 13 bases align to TRBD2. Germline lookup yields CDR1 MNHEY and CDR2 SVGEGT. The V segment lost 5 bases and the J segment 3 bases; nucleotides outside the gene matches: 0. The CDR3 is 14 amino acids. CDR3 DNA: TGTGCCAGCAGTGGACTAGCGGGGGAAGAGACCCAGTACTTC. This sequence encodes CASSGLAGEETQYF.

The V and J genes are TRBV7-3 and TRBJ1-6; 7 bases line up with TRBD1. Germline-derived CDR1 and CDR2 are SGHTA and FQGTGA. The trim removed 3 bases at V and 7 bases at J, leaving 3 bases unmatched. The CDR3 has 14 residues. In nucleotides, the CDR3 is TGTGCCAGCAGCTTCGGGACAGAAAATTCACCCCTCCACTTT. Translated: CASSFGTENSPLHF.

This chain links TRBV11-2 with TRBJ2-3; TRBD2 matches 9 bases. Losses at the gene ends were 5 bases for V and 6 bases for J; bases not matched to a gene: 18. The CDR3 totals 18 residues. CDR1 and CDR2 from the germline V gene are SGHAT and FQNNGV. CDR3 sequence (DNA): TGTGCCAGCAGCCCATTCCACGTGGGCGGGGGGGCGGAGGATACGCAGTATTTT. It yields the protein CASSPFHVGGGAEDTQYF. Looking up the rest from reference TRBV11-2 and TRBJ2-3 gives the full variable domain: EAGVAQSPRYKIIEKRQSVAFWCNPISGHATLYWYQQILGQGPKLLIQFQNNGVVDDSQLPKDRFSAERLKGVDSTLKIQPAKLEDSAVYLCASSPFHVGGGAEDTQYFGPGTRLTVL.

This rearrangement joins TRBV18 to TRBJ2-7; TRBD2 matches 9 bases. J was trimmed by 0 bases and V by 0 bases; bases with no gene match: 3. Germline V gene data show CDR1 as KGHSH and CDR2 as LQKENI. The CDR3 spans 16 residues. CDR3 in DNA: TGTGCCAGCTCACCACCGGTTAGCGGGAGCTCCTACGAGCAGTACTTC. Translated: CASSPPVSGSSYEQYF.

V gene TRBV7-2 combines with J gene TRBJ2-1, with 10 positions matching TRBD1. V gave up 4 bases and J gave up 6 bases; unmatched junction bases: 3. Germline CDR1 and CDR2: SGHTA and FQGNSA. This CDR3 is 14 amino acids long. CDR3 residues: CASSSDRGPNEQFF. The CDR3 DNA reads as TGTGCCAGCAGCTCCGACAGGGGGCCCAATGAGCAGTTCTTC.

This clonotype came up many times. The J gene is TRBJ1-2, the V gene TRBV6-5; 11 nucleotides agree with TRBD1. CDR1 and CDR2 from the germline V gene are MNHEY and SVGAGI. CDR3 length equals 15 residues. After removal of 4 bases from V and 4 bases from J, the junction contained 5 bases not matched to a gene. The CDR3 region is CASSSAGTGGYGYTF. CDR3 sequence (DNA): TGTGCCAGCAGTTCCGCCGGGACAGGGGGCTATGGCTACACCTTC.

The rearrangement uses TRBV14 and TRBJ2-1; the match to TRBD1 covers 7 bases. Germline V gene data show CDR1 as SGHDN and CDR2 as FVKESK. With 1 base clipped from V and 4 bases from J, the junction kept 4 bases outside the gene matches. CDR3 length: 15 residues. Here the CDR3 reads CASSQGDSYYNEQFF. The CDR3 DNA sequence: TGTGCCAGCAGCCAAGGGGACAGCTATTACAATGAGCAGTTCTTC.

This clonotype was seen a few times. The chain combines TRBV4-3 with TRBJ1-5; no reliable D call. This CDR3 contains 14 residues. Looked up from germline, CDR1 is LGHNA and CDR2 is YSLEER. The V end lost 2 bases, the J end lost 4 bases, and 9 bases lay between the germline ends. The CDR3 region is CASSQSIWNQPQHF. The CDR3 region has the DNA TGCGCCAGCAGCCAATCGATTTGGAATCAGCCCCAGCATTTT.

This clonotype has more than one count but fewer than ten. This chain joins TRBV18 and TRBJ2-6; D is uncertain. The CDR3 covers 15 residues. V gave up 1 base and J gave up 0 bases, with 4 bases separating them. Germline V gives CDR1 KGHSH, CDR2 LQKENI. The CDR3 nucleotides read TGTGCCAGCTCACCACTTCGCTCTGGGGCCAACGTCCTGACTTTC. This translates into CASSPLRSGANVLTF.

The rearrangement joins TRBV5-6 to TRBJ2-2; D perhaps matches TRBD1 (6 bases). CDR3 length: 14 amino acids. The V gene's germline CDR1 is SGHDT and CDR2 YYEEEE. V shed 3 bases and J shed 5 bases, with 11 bases lying between them. CDR3 amino acids: CASSSTGSTGELFF. The CDR3 DNA reads as TGTGCCAGCAGCTCTACAGGGTCGACCGGGGAGCTGTTTTTT.

J is TRBJ1-6 and V is TRBV11-2, with TRBD1 matching over 8 bases. Germline lookup yields CDR1 SGHAT and CDR2 FQNNGV. The CDR3 sequence is 13 residues long. V lost 5 bases, J lost 9 bases, and 3 bases stayed unmatched. The CDR3 loop is CASSHDRGSPLHF. DNA of the CDR3: TGTGCCAGCAGCCACGACAGGGGTTCACCCCTCCACTTT. Full variable domain (remainder filled in from reference TRBV11-2 and TRBJ1-6): EAGVAQSPRYKIIEKRQSVAFWCNPISGHATLYWYQQILGQGPKLLIQFQNNGVVDDSQLPKDRFSAERLKGVDSTLKIQPAKLEDSAVYLCASSHDRGSPLHFGNGTRLTVT.

This clonotype has only a few counts. The V and J genes are TRBV6-5 and TRBJ1-6; 8 nucleotides align to TRBD1. V was clipped by 2 bases and J by 7 bases; unmatched bases: 4. The germline V gene encodes CDR1 MNHEY and CDR2 SVGAGI. This CDR3 has 15 amino acids. Here the CDR3 DNA reads TGTGCCAGCAGTTACGGTGGGACAGGCAATTCACCCCTCCACTTT. The encoded protein is CASSYGGTGNSPLHF.